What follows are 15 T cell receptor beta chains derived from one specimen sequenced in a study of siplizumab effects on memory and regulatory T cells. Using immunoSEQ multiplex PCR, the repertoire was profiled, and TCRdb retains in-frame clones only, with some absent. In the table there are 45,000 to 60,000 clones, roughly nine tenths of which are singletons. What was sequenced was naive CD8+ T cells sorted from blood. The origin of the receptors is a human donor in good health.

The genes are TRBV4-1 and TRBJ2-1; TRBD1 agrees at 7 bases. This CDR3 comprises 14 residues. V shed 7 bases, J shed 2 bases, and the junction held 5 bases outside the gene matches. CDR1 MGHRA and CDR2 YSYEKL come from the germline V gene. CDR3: CASTPGQPYNEQFF. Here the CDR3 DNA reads TGCGCCAGCACCCCGGGACAGCCCTACAATGAGCAGTTCTTC.

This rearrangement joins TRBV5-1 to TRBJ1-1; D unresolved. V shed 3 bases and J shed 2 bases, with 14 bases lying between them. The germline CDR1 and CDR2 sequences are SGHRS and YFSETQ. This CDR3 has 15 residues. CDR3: CASSWNGDLNTEAFF. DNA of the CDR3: TGCGCCAGCAGCTGGAACGGAGATCTAAACACTGAAGCTTTCTTT.

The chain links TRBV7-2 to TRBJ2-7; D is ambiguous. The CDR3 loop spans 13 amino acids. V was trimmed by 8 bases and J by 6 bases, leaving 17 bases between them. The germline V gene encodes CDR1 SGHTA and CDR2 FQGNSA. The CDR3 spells CASHPDPIPEQYF. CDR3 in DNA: TGTGCCAGCCACCCCGACCCGATCCCCGAGCAGTACTTC.

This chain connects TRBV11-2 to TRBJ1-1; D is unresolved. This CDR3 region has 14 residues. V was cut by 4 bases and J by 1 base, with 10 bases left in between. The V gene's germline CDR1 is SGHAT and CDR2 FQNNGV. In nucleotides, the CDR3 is TGTGCCAGCAGCTCCTTTGCGGCGAACACTGAAGCTTTCTTT. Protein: CASSSFAANTEAFF.

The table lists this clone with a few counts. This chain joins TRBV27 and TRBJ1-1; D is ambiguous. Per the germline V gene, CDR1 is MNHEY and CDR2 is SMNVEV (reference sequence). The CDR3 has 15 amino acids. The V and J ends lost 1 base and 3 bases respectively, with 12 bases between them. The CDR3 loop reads CASSLFAGDHTEAFF. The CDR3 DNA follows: TGTGCCAGCAGTTTATTCGCGGGAGATCACACTGAAGCTTTCTTT.

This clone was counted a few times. CDR3 sequence: CASSVGPSYEAFF. CDR3 in DNA: TGTGCCAGCAGCGTAGGCCCCTCGTATGAAGCTTTCTTT. The chain couples TRBV9 to TRBJ1-1; D is unclear. V was clipped by 0 bases and J by 7 bases, with 10 bases between them. This CDR3 is built from 13 residues. Germline lookup yields CDR1 SGDLS and CDR2 YYNGEE.

In DNA, the CDR3 is TGTGCCAGCAGCTTAGCGGGGCAGACCTACGAGCAGTACTTC. It is translated as CASSLAGQTYEQYF. The chain has TRBV11-1 and TRBJ2-7, with D possibly matching TRBD1 (5 bases). CDR3 length equals 14 residues. V lost 0 bases to trimming and J lost 2 bases, with 8 bases between them. Looked up from germline, CDR1 is SGHAT and CDR2 is FQDESV (reference sequence).

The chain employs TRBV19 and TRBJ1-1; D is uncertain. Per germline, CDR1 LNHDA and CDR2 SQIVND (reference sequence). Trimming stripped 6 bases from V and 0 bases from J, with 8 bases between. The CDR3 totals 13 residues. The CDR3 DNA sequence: TGTGCCAGTAGGGGTCGTATGAACACTGAAGCTTTCTTT. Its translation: CASRGRMNTEAFF.

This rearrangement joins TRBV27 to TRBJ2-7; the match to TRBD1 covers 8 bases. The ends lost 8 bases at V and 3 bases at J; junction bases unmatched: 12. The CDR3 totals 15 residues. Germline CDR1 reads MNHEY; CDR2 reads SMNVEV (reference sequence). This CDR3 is CASGGQAPLGYEQYF. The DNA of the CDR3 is TGTGCCAGCGGGGGACAGGCACCCCTTGGCTACGAGCAGTACTTC.

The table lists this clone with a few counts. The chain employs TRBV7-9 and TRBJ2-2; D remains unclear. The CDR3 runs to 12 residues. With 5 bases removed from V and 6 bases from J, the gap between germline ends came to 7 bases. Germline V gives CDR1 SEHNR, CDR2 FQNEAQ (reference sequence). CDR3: CASSGLPGELFF. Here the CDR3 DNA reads TGTGCCAGCAGCGGCCTCCCCGGGGAGCTGTTTTTT.

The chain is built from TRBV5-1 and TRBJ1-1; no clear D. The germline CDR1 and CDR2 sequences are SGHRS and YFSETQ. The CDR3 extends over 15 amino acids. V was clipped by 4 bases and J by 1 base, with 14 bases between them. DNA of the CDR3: TGCGCCAGCAGCCTTCCCTGGTCGACGAACACTGAAGCTTTCTTT. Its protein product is CASSLPWSTNTEAFF.

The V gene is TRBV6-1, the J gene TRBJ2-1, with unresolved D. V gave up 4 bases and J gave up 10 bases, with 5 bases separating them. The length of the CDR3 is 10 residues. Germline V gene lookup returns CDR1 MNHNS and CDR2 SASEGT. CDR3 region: CASSVLEQFF. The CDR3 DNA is TGTGCCAGCAGTGTACTGGAGCAGTTCTTC.

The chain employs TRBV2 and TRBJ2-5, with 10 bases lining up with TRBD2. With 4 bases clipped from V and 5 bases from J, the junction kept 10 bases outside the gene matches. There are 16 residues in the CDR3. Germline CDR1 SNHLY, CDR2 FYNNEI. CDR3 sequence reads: CASSGFLAGGGETQYF. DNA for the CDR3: TGTGCCAGCAGTGGCTTTTTAGCGGGAGGTGGTGAGACCCAGTACTTC.

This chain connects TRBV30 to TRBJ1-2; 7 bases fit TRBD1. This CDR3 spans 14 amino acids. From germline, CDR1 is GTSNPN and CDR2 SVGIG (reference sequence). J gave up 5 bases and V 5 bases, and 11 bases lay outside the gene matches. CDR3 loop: CAWGPGQAGYGYTF. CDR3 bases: TGTGCCTGGGGCCCTGGACAGGCCGGGTATGGCTACACCTTC.

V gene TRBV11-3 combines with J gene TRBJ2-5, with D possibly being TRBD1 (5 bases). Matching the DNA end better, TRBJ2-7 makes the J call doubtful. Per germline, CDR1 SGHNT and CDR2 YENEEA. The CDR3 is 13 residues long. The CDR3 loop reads CASSLERGYEQYF. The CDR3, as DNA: TGTGCCAGCAGCTTAGAAAGGGGATACGAGCAGTACTTC.